This entry lists 31 T cell receptor beta chains sequenced from one sample in a study of Ad26.COV2.S vaccination and SARS-CoV-2 variants. Sequenced by immunoSEQ multiplex PCR; TCRdb stores in-frame clones only, minus some. The data contain hundreds of thousands of clones, around 90% of them singletons. Treatment indicated: some 20 received Ad26.COV2.S at low or high dose, single or two shots; about five received placebo; per-sample allocation not given. Samples came from day 63 after the first vaccine or placebo injection. This material consisted of peripheral blood, taken in a trial of Ad26.COV2.S vaccine versus placebo. The receptor set was obtained from a person between 18 and 65 years old who received the Ad26.COV2.S COVID-19 vaccine or a placebo.

The CDR3 DNA reads as TGTGCCAGTAGGGCTACGGGGGACCGCTACAATGAGCAGTTCTTC. Its protein product is CASRATGDRYNEQFF. The chain has TRBV19 and TRBJ2-1; D is perhaps TRBD2 (6 bases). The V end was cut by 6 bases, the J end by 3 bases, with 15 bases between. The CDR3 is 15 residues long. Germline values: CDR1 LNHDA, CDR2 SQIVND (reference sequence).

The genes are TRBV19 and TRBJ1-5; D might be TRBD1 (5 bases). The ends were cut back, 3 bases at V and 6 bases at J, with 12 bases in the middle. Germline values: CDR1 LNHDA, CDR2 SQIVND (reference sequence). The CDR3 totals 14 residues. CDR3 coding DNA: TGTGCCAGTAGTATGGGAGGGGCGTTTCAGCCCCAGCATTTT. This encodes CASSMGGAFQPQHF.

Only a few counts were recorded for this clone. Other nucleotide sequences from this sample produce the same CDR3. V is TRBV10-3 and J is TRBJ1-5; no clear D gene. This CDR3 has 12 amino acids. Germline CDR1 reads ENHRY; CDR2 reads SYGVKD. Trimming took off 0 bases at V and 6 bases at J, with 3 bases between the two ends. In nucleotides, the CDR3 is TGTGCCATCAGTGAGTCAGGTCAGCCCCAGCATTTT. This gives the protein CAISESGQPQHF.

The chain uses TRBV9 and TRBJ1-2; D is ambiguous. CDR3 length: 14 residues. V was trimmed by 0 bases and J by 1 base, leaving 7 bases between them. Germline V gene sequence: CDR1 SGDLS, CDR2 YYNGEE. The CDR3 protein is CASSVEQNNYGYTF. As DNA, the CDR3 is TGTGCCAGCAGCGTAGAACAGAATAACTATGGCTACACCTTC.

The CDR3: CASSLDGVNLRETQYF. In DNA, the CDR3 is TGCGCCAGCAGCTTGGACGGGGTCAATCTACGGGAGACCCAGTACTTC. The chain joins TRBV5-1 to TRBJ2-5; tentatively, D is TRBD2 (5 bases). CDR3 length: 16 amino acids. The V end lost 0 bases, the J end lost 5 bases, and 17 bases lay between the germline ends. CDR1 is SGHRS and CDR2 is YFSETQ in the germline V gene.

The V and J genes are TRBV9 and TRBJ2-3; D may be TRBD2 (6 bases). Trimming left V 1 base short and J 4 bases short, with 10 bases between. Germline CDR1 and CDR2: SGDLS and YYNGEE. The CDR3 consists of 14 residues. CDR3 nucleotide sequence: TGTGCCAGCAGCGTAAGCCTAGCGTCAGATACGCAGTATTTT. Its translation: CASSVSLASDTQYF.

The DNA of the CDR3 is TGTGCCAGCAGCTTAGGGACGGGTGACAATCAGCCCCAGCATTTT. It encodes CASSLGTGDNQPQHF. This chain uses TRBV7-2 with TRBJ1-5; D is undetermined. Trimming cost V 1 base and J 3 bases, with 10 bases left between them. The CDR3 sequence is 15 residues long. Germline CDR1 SGHTA, CDR2 FQGNSA.

The V and J genes are TRBV11-2 and TRBJ2-1, with 9 positions matching TRBD2. The CDR3 loop spans 15 amino acids. J gave up 0 bases and V 4 bases, and 1 base lay outside the gene matches. The germline V gene encodes CDR1 SGHAT and CDR2 FQNNGV. The CDR3 protein is CASSYSGSSYNEQFF. In DNA, the CDR3 is TGTGCCAGCAGCTATAGCGGGAGCTCCTACAATGAGCAGTTCTTC.

DNA of the CDR3: TGTGCCAGCAGCAAAGCTGGGGGTTCACCCCTCCACTTT. Encoded protein: CASSKAGGSPLHF. V is TRBV21-1 and J is TRBJ1-6. TRBV21-1 is shown as a pseudogene. The CDR3 covers 13 residues.

This clone was counted once. The V gene is TRBV6-2 or TRBV6-3, the J gene TRBJ2-5; TRBD2 matches at 11 bases. V dropped 4 bases and J dropped 4; count of bases not matched to a gene: 8. This CDR3 is built from 16 residues. Germline V gene sequence: CDR1 MNHEY, CDR2 SVGEGT. DNA for the CDR3: TGTGCCAGCAGTTCTAGCGGGGGGCTAGTGTTAGAGACCCAGTACTTC. Translation: CASSSSGGLVLETQYF.

With respect to this clone: At the DNA level, this CDR3 is encoded by other sequences in the same sample as well. The V and J genes are TRBV18 and TRBJ2-2, with D uncertain. This CDR3 has 12 residues. Per germline, CDR1 KGHSH and CDR2 LQKENI. Trimming removed 3 bases from V and 4 bases from J, with 3 bases in between. CDR3 DNA sequence: TGTGCCAGCTCACCGTCCACCGGGGAGCTGTTTTTT. Protein product: CASSPSTGELFF.

The chain uses TRBV30 and TRBJ1-3; possible D gene TRBD1, 5 bases. This CDR3 comprises 18 residues. CDR1 and CDR2 from the germline V gene are GTSNPN and SVGIG (reference sequence). Trimming took 2 bases from V and 0 from J, leaving 20 bases between them. CDR3: CAWSPGGMGRYSGNTIYF. The CDR3, as DNA: TGTGCCTGGAGTCCGGGTGGGATGGGACGGTACTCTGGAAACACCATATATTTT.

The V gene is TRBV4-3, the J gene TRBJ1-3; no clear D. Germline V lookup: CDR1 LGHNA, CDR2 YSLEER. Trimming cost V 4 bases and J 3 bases, with 13 bases left between them. The CDR3 is made up of 15 amino acids. This CDR3 is CASSRVPGNGNTIYF. CDR3 bases: TGCGCCAGCAGCCGAGTCCCGGGGAATGGAAACACCATATATTTT.

J is TRBJ2-7 and V is TRBV7-9; D is possibly TRBD1 (6 bases). Trimming stripped 3 bases from V and 2 bases from J, with 11 bases between. The CDR3 extends over 14 amino acids. The germline CDR1 and CDR2 sequences are SEHNR and FQNEAQ (reference sequence). Here the CDR3 reads CASSFPTGPYEQYF. CDR3 DNA sequence: TGTGCCAGCAGCTTCCCGACAGGCCCCTACGAGCAGTACTTC.

The rearrangement joins TRBV5-3 to TRBJ2-1; 7 bases agree with TRBD1. TRBV5-3 is flagged as an ORF with uncertain function. J was trimmed by 6 bases and V by 4 bases; bases with no gene match: 4. This CDR3 has 13 residues. The CDR3 is CARSPDRANEQFF. DNA for the CDR3: TGTGCCAGAAGCCCTGACAGGGCCAATGAGCAGTTCTTC.

V and J are TRBV7-2 and TRBJ2-5; TRBD1 might be the D (5 bases). Per germline, CDR1 SGHTA and CDR2 FQGNSA. CDR3 size: 15 residues. Between the trimmed V and J ends, which lost 5 bases and 1 base, there was a span of 14 bases. The DNA of the CDR3 is TGTGCCAGCAGCCCTTTTAGGCAGGGCCAAGAGACCCAGTACTTC. It translates to CASSPFRQGQETQYF.

The chain uses TRBV7-2 and TRBJ2-2, with D perhaps TRBD2 (5 bases). Looked up from germline, CDR1 is SGHTA and CDR2 is FQGNSA. The CDR3 is 15 residues long. The V end was cut by 3 bases, the J end by 0 bases, with 8 bases between. In DNA, the CDR3 is TGTGCCAGCAGCTTCGGGGTAGCGAACACCGGGGAGCTGTTTTTT. Translated: CASSFGVANTGELFF.

This chain links TRBV12-3 or TRBV12-4 with TRBJ2-3, with a possible D match to TRBD2 (5 bases). The CDR3 runs to 13 residues. V lost 7 bases, J lost 7 bases, and 15 bases lay in between. The CDR3 protein is CASNLREGNTQYF. The CDR3 nucleotides read TGTGCCAGCAACCTCCGGGAAGGAAATACGCAGTATTTT.

J is TRBJ2-7 and V is TRBV7-2; D may be TRBD1 (6 bases). V was shortened by 4 bases and J by 0 bases, with 13 bases between the two germline ends. The CDR3 has 15 amino acids. Germline V gene data show CDR1 as SGHTA and CDR2 as FQGNSA. Here the CDR3 DNA reads TGTGCCAGCAGCTCACAGGGCAGGGCCTCCTACGAGCAGTACTTC. This translates into CASSSQGRASYEQYF.

The chain has TRBV3-1 (or the pseudogene TRBV3-2) and TRBJ1-2, with 7 nucleotides matching TRBD1. The CDR3 length is 13 residues. Trimming cost V 4 bases and J 4 bases; bases outside gene matches: 3. Germline V gene sequence: CDR1 LGHDT, CDR2 YNNKEL (reference sequence). The CDR3 here is CASSPWDSYGYTF. CDR3 DNA sequence: TGTGCCAGCAGCCCGTGGGACAGCTATGGCTACACCTTC.

This clone was counted only a few times. The J gene is TRBJ1-6, the V gene TRBV7-2; 7 bases agree with TRBD1. The J segment lost 6 bases and the V segment lost 5 bases, leaving 10 bases of the junction unmatched. CDR1 and CDR2 (germline): SGHTA, FQGNSA. There are 16 residues in the CDR3. The CDR3: CASSPQGQLPNSPLHF. DNA for the CDR3: TGTGCCAGCAGCCCTCAGGGACAGCTCCCTAATTCACCCCTCCACTTT.

This clone came up a few times. J is TRBJ1-1 and V is TRBV5-4; D call uncertain. CDR1 SGHNT and CDR2 YYREEE come from the germline V gene (reference sequence). This CDR3 region has 13 residues. Trimming took off 4 bases at V and 6 bases at J, with 13 bases between the two ends. CDR3 DNA: TGTGCCAGCAGCAATGAGGGCTTGGCTGAAGCTTTCTTT. Translation gives CASSNEGLAEAFF.

The gene calls are TRBV19 and TRBJ2-7, with D possibly being TRBD1 (6 bases). There are 16 residues in the CDR3. Germline V gene lookup returns CDR1 LNHDA and CDR2 SQIVND (reference sequence). With 5 bases removed from V and 0 bases from J, the gap between germline ends came to 17 bases. CDR3 sequence reads: CASSPPPGRGSYEQYF. The CDR3 bases are TGTGCCAGTAGTCCGCCCCCGGGCAGGGGCTCCTACGAGCAGTACTTC.

The chain is built from TRBV19 and TRBJ1-1, with D perhaps matching TRBD1 (6 bases). V lost 5 bases and J 1 base, leaving 11 bases between the germline ends. The CDR3 has 14 residues. Germline V lookup: CDR1 LNHDA, CDR2 SQIVND (reference sequence). CDR3 bases: TGTGCCAGTAGTTACAGGGCGGAGAACACTGAAGCTTTCTTT. The encoded protein is CASSYRAENTEAFF.

Turning to this clone: Other DNA sequences in the same sample also yield this CDR3. V usage is TRBV9 and J usage is TRBJ2-1; unclear D gene. CDR1 is SGDLS, CDR2 YYNGEE, per germline. V lost 2 bases and J lost 4, with 4 bases in between. CDR3 length: 12 residues. The CDR3 coding sequence is TGTGCCAGCAGCGTGGGTTACAATGAGCAGTTCTTC. This codes for CASSVGYNEQFF. Drawing the rest from reference TRBV9 and TRBJ2-1, the complete variable domain is DSGVTQTPKHLITATGQRVTLRCSPRSGDLSVYWYQQSLDQGLQFLIQYYNGEERAKGNILERFSAQQFPDLHSELNLSSLELGDSALYFCASSVGYNEQFFGPGTRLTVL.

The chain recombines TRBV7-9 with TRBJ2-1; D uncertain. Germline CDR1 reads SEHNR; CDR2 reads FQNEAQ (reference sequence). V gave up 3 bases and J gave up 3 bases, with 12 bases separating them. This CDR3 comprises 15 residues. This CDR3 reads CASSLIKPVYNEQFF. For the CDR3, the DNA is TGTGCCAGCAGCTTGATAAAGCCTGTCTACAATGAGCAGTTCTTC.

The rearrangement links TRBV6-6 to TRBJ2-5; tentative D call: TRBD2 (6 bases). CDR1 MNHNY and CDR2 SVGAGI come from the germline V gene (reference sequence). V lost 2 bases, J lost 5 bases, and 15 bases lay in between. This CDR3 contains 15 residues. For the CDR3, the DNA is TGTGCCAGCAGTTACAAAGGAGGGCCTGGGGAGACCCAGTACTTC. This sequence encodes CASSYKGGPGETQYF.

In this sample, this clone turned up once. The chain is built from TRBV5-1 and TRBJ1-2, with TRBD1 identical over 10 bases. The J segment lost 7 bases and the V segment lost 4 bases, leaving 10 bases of the junction unmatched. The CDR3 covers 15 residues. CDR1 is SGHRS, CDR2 YFSETQ, per germline. The CDR3 reads CASSGGQGTLRGYTF. For the CDR3, the DNA is TGCGCCAGCAGCGGGGGACAGGGGACCCTTCGTGGCTACACCTTC.

The V and J genes are TRBV11-3 and TRBJ2-7; possible D gene TRBD1, 5 bases. In germline, CDR1 is SGHNT, CDR2 YENEEA. CDR3 length: 14 amino acids. Trimming shortened V by 4 bases and J by 0 bases, and 10 bases separated the two germline ends. The CDR3 reads CASSSGQTSYEQYF. CDR3 nucleotide sequence: TGTGCCAGCAGCTCCGGACAAACCTCCTACGAGCAGTACTTC.

The V call is TRBV11-2, the J call TRBJ2-3; 12 positions agree with TRBD2. The ends lost 2 bases at V and 3 bases at J; junction bases unmatched: 3. CDR3 length: 16 residues. The V gene's germline CDR1 is SGHAT and CDR2 FQNNGV. Written as DNA, the CDR3 is TGTGCCAGCAGCTTAAGGACTAGCGGGGAAACAGATACGCAGTATTTT. This translates into CASSLRTSGETDTQYF.

This rearrangement joins TRBV6-5 to TRBJ1-2; 8 bases match TRBD1. The CDR3 is 13 amino acids. Germline trimming cut 5 bases from V and 4 bases from J; bases unmatched to any gene: 3. Germline V gene data show CDR1 as MNHEY and CDR2 as SVGAGI. The CDR3 DNA is TGTGCCAGCAGTCGGGACAGGAGCTATGGCTACACCTTC. This encodes CASSRDRSYGYTF.